Below are 8 T cell receptor beta chains sequenced from a single sample in a study of persistence of HIV-infected CD4 T cells. What these receptors recognize is not known. Lysates of CMV-infected fibroblasts at approximately 9.6 ug/mL stimulated these cells. Sorting of responding CD4+ T cells relied on upregulated CD40 ligand together with CD69. The immunoSEQ assay was version 4, run in survey mode. TCRdb keeps only in-frame clones here, not all; method: immunoSEQ multiplex PCR. The data hold about 7,000 clones, with around three quarters observed a single time. The material sequenced was CD4+ T cells sorted from PBMCs after approximately 19-hour stimulation, taken from a patient who received antiretroviral therapy. The receptors stem from an adult woman with HIV who was CMV-seropositive.

This clone was counted once. This sequence joins TRBV15 and TRBJ1-1, with a weak D call TRBD1 (5 bases). V was pared by 1 base and J by 4 bases, with 13 bases between. This CDR3 has 15 residues. CDR1 is LNHNV, CDR2 YYDKDF, per germline (reference sequence). CDR3 DNA: TGTGCCACCAGCAGAGTGAGGGCTGGGGGCACTGAAGCTTTCTTT. It yields the protein CATSRVRAGGTEAFF.

The CDR3, as DNA: TGTGCCATCAGTGCCCAGGACAGGGGACAGGACGAGCAGTACTTC. Translation gives CAISAQDRGQDEQYF. The rearrangement uses TRBV10-3 and TRBJ2-7; TRBD1 matches at 9 bases. V trimming: 4 bases; J trimming: 5 bases; junction bases outside the gene matches: 9. CDR1 is ENHRY, CDR2 SYGVKD, per germline. CDR3 length: 15 residues.

This clone was observed a few times. The rearrangement joins TRBV7-6 to TRBJ1-6; D unresolved. Trimming stripped 5 bases from V and 5 bases from J, with 10 bases between. CDR3 size: 14 residues. CDR1 and CDR2 from the germline V gene are SGHVS and FNYEAQ. The CDR3: CASSLTANNSPLHF. In nucleotides, the CDR3 is TGTGCCAGCAGCCTCACAGCAAATAATTCACCCCTCCACTTT.

The rearrangement uses TRBV6-6 and TRBJ2-1; tentatively, D is TRBD1 or TRBD2 (5 bases each). Germline CDR1 MNHNY, CDR2 SVGAGI (reference sequence). Trimming took off 6 bases at V and 10 bases at J, with 16 bases between the two ends. The CDR3 consists of 13 residues. The CDR3: CASSPGTPWEQFF. In nucleotides, the CDR3 is TGTGCCAGCAGCCCCGGGACCCCATGGGAGCAGTTCTTC.

The gene calls are TRBV5-6 and TRBJ1-5; possibly TRBD1 for D (5 bases). The germline V and J ends were trimmed by 4 bases and 3 bases, with 17 bases remaining between them. Germline V gives CDR1 SGHDT, CDR2 YYEEEE. This CDR3 region has 16 residues. The CDR3 nucleotides read TGTGCCAGCAGCGACTCGCGGGCAGGGCCCAATCAGCCCCAGCATTTT. Translation gives CASSDSRAGPNQPQHF.

The chain links TRBV10-1 to TRBJ2-7; the D gene is possibly TRBD2 (6 bases). The V end lost 6 bases, the J end lost 7 bases, and 10 bases lay between the germline ends. The CDR3 covers 11 residues. Germline V gives CDR1 WNHNN, CDR2 SYGVQD (reference sequence). CDR3 nucleotides: TGCGCCAGCAGCCGGGGGACGGAGCAGTACTTC. This sequence encodes CASSRGTEQYF.

With regard to this clone: Mismatch with germline at one junction end may stem from a read error. The same CDR3 arises from other DNA sequences in this sample as well. The V call is TRBV7-8, the J call TRBJ1-1; no clear D. Germline lookup yields CDR1 SGHVS and CDR2 FQNEAQ. This CDR3 region has 13 residues. For the CDR3, the DNA is TGTGCCAGCAGCTTAAGGTCGAAGGCTGAGGCTTTCTTT. Translated, it gives CASSLRSKAEAFF.

The V call is TRBV24-1, the J call TRBJ1-1; D unclear. Germline V gene lookup returns CDR1 KGHDR and CDR2 SFDVKD. Trimming removed 5 bases at V and 4 bases at J, with 10 bases between. There are 13 residues in the CDR3. CDR3 residues: CATSVQGGTEAFF. CDR3 nucleotide sequence: TGTGCCACCAGTGTTCAAGGTGGCACTGAAGCTTTCTTT.